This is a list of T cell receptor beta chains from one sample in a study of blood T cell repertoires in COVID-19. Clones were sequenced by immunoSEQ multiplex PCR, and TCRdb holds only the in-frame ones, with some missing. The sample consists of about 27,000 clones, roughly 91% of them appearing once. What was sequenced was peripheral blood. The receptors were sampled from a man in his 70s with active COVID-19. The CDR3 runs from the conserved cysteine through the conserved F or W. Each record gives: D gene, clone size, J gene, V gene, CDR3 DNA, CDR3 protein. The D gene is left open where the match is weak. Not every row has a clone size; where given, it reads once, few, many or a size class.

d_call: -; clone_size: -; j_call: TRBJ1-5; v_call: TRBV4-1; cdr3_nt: TGCGCCAGCAGCCAAGATCACGGTAATCAGCCCCAGCATTTT; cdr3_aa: CASSQDHGNQPQHF
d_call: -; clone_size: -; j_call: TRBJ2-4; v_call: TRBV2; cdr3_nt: TGTGCCAGCAGTGAAAGGGAGCTGGTTCAAAACATTCAGTACTTC; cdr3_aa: CASSERELVQNIQYF
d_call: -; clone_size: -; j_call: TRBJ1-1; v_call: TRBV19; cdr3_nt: TGTGCCAGTAGCATCAGGGACATGAACACTGAAGCTTTCTTT; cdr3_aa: CASSIRDMNTEAFF
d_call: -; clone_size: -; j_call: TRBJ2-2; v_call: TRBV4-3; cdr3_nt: TGCGCCAGCAGCCAAGATGGACTGTACACCGGGGAGCTGTTTTTT; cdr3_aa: CASSQDGLYTGELFF
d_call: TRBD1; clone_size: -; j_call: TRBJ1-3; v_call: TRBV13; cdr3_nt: TGTGCCAGCAGCTTCGGGCAGGGGGCTGGAAACACCATATATTTT; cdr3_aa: CASSFGQGAGNTIYF
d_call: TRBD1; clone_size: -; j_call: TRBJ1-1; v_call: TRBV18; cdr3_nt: TGTGCCAGCTCCGAAACAGGGGTCACTGAAGCTTTCTTT; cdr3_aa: CASSETGVTEAFF
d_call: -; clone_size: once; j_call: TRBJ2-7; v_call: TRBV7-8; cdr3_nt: TGTGCCAGCAGCCCGAACAGCTACGAGCAGTACTTC; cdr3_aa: CASSPNSYEQYF
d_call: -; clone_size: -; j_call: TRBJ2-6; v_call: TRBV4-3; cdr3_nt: TGCGCCAGCAGCCAAGAAGGGGGTGGGCTCTCTGGGGCCAACGTCCTGACTTTC; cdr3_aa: CASSQEGGGLSGANVLTF
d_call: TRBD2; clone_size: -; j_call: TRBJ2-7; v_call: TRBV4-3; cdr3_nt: TGCGCCAGCAGCCAAGATATAGGGGAGGGATACGAGCAGTACTTC; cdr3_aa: CASSQDIGEGYEQYF
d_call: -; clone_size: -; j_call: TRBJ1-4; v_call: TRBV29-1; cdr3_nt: TGCAGCGTTGGGGTCGGGGCAACTAATGAAAAACTGTTTTTT; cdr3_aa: CSVGVGATNEKLFF
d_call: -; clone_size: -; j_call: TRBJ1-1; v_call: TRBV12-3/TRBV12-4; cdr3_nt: TGTGCCAGCAGTTTCGCGGGGCCAACTGAAGCTTTCTTT; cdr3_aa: CASSFAGPTEAFF
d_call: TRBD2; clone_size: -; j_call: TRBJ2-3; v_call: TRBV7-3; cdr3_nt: TGTGCCAGCAGCCCTCACGGGACTAGCGTAGATACGCAGTATTTT; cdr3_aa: CASSPHGTSVDTQYF
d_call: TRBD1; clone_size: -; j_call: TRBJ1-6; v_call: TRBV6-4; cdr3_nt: TGTGCCAGCAGTGACGGACAGGGGAGTTCACCCCTCCACTTT; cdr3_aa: CASSDGQGSSPLHF
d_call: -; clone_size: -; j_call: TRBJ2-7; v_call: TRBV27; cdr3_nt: TGTGCCAGCAGTTTATCCGGGGGTGACGAGCAGTACTTC; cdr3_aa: CASSLSGGDEQYF
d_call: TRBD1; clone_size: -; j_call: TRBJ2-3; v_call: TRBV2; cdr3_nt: TGTGCCAGCAGTGACGACAGGGGACCATACGATACGCAGTATTTT; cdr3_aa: CASSDDRGPYDTQYF
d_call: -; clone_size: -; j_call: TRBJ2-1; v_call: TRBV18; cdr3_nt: TGTGCCAGCTCATCGGGACAATACAATGAGCAGTTCTTC; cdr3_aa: CASSSGQYNEQFF
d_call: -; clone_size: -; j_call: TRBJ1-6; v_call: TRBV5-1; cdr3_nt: TGCGCCAGCAGCTTTTCAGGGGCAGGGAATTCACCCCTCCACTTT; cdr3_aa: CASSFSGAGNSPLHF
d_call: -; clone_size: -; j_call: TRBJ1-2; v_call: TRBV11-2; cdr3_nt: TGTGCCAGCAGCTTAGCAGGGGTGGATGGCTACACCTTC; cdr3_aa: CASSLAGVDGYTF
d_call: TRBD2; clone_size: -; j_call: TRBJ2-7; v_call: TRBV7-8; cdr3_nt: TGTGCCAGCAGTCTAGCGGGGGGGCCGTACGAGCAGTACTTC; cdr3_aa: CASSLAGGPYEQYF
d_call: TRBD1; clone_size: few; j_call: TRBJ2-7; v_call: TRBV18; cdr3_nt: TGTGCCAGCTCACGTACGGGACAGGGGGACGAGCAGTACTTC; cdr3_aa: CASSRTGQGDEQYF
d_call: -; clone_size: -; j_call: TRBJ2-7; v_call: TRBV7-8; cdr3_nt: TGTGCCAGCACGTTAGGCAGGGAGGCCGAGCAGTACTTC; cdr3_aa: CASTLGREAEQYF
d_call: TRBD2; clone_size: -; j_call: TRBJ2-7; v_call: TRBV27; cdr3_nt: TGTGCCAGCAGTCCTGCGGGGGGGCACTACGAGCAGTACTTC; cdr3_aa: CASSPAGGHYEQYF